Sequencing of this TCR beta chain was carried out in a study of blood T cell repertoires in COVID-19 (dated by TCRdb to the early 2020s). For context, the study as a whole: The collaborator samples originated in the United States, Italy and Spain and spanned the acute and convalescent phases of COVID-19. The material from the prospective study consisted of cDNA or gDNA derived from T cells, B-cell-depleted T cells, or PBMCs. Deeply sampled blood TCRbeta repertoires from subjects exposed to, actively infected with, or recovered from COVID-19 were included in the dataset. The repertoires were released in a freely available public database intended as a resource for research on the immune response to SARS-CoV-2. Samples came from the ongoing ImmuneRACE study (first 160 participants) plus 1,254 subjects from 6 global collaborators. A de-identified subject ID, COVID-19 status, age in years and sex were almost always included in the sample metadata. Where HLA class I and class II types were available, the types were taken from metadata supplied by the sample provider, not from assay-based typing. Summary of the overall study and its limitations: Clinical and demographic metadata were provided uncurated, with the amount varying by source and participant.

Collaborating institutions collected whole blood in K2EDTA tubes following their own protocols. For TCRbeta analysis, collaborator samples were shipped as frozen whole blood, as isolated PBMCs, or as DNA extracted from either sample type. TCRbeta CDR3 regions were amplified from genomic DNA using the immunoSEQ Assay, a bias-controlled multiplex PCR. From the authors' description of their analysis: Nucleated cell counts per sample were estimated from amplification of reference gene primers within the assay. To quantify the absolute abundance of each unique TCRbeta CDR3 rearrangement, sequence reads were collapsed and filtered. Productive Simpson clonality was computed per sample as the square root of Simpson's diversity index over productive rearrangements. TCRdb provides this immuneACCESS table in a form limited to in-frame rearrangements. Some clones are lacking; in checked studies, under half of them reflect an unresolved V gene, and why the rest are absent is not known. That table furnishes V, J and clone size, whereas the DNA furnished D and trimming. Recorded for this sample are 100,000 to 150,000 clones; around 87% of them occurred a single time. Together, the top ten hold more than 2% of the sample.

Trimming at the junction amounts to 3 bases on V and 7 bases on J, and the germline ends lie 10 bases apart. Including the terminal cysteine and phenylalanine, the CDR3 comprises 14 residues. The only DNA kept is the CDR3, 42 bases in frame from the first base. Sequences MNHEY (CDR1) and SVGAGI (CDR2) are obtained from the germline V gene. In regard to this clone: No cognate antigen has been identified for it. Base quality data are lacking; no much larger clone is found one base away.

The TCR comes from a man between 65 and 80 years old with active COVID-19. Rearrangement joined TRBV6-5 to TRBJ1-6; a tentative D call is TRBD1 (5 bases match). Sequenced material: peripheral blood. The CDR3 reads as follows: CASSYSGRNSPLHF. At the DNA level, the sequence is TGTGCCAGCAGTTATTCAGGGCGCAATTCACCCCTCCACTTT.